This TCR beta chain was captured in a study of control samples from healthy donors and cancer patients. Trimming left V 2 bases short and J 5 bases short, with 13 bases between. The CDR3 is 14 amino acids. The germline CDR1 and CDR2 sequences are GTSNPN and SVGIG (reference sequence). TCRdb keeps only in-frame clones here, not all; method: immunoSEQ multiplex PCR. Here the sample spans about 85,000 clones, roughly nine tenths being singletons. The clonotype originates from an older woman in good health. The chain carries TRBV30 and TRBJ2-1; maybe TRBD2 (7 bases). What was sequenced was blood. The chain's CDR3 is CAWSRGGLHNEQFF. CDR3 DNA: TGTGCCTGGAGTAGGGGGGGGTTACACAATGAGCAGTTCTTC.